These T cell receptor beta chains were read from a single sample in a study of PD-L1 blockade in urothelial cancer. TCRdb's table, derived via immunoSEQ multiplex PCR, lists solely in-frame clones and lacks some. The sample has fewer than 85,000 clones, 84% seen once. The sample in question was PBMCs, obtained around atezolizumab (anti-PD-L1) treatment. The origin of the receptors is a woman between 65 and 79 years old with urothelial cancer. CDR3s include the opening cysteine and the closing phenylalanine or tryptophan. Each record gives: CDR3 protein, CDR3 DNA, D gene, clone size, J gene, V gene. D genes are given only for firm matches. Clone size is given for some rows only: seen once, a few or many times, or a class if the clone is expanded.

CDR3 protein: CASSEHGGGQGTQYF
CDR3 DNA: TGTGCCAGCAGTGAACACGGGGGGGGGCAGGGGACCCAGTACTTC
D gene: TRBD2
clone size: -
J gene: TRBJ2-5
V gene: TRBV6-1

CDR3 protein: CATRGTGSDYGYTF
CDR3 DNA: TGTGCCACCAGGGGGACAGGGTCGGACTATGGCTACACCTTC
D gene: TRBD1
clone size: -
J gene: TRBJ1-2
V gene: TRBV19

CDR3 protein: CASSSTGWGHYGYTF
CDR3 DNA: TGTGCCAGCAGCTCTACAGGGTGGGGGCACTATGGCTACACCTTC
D gene: -
clone size: -
J gene: TRBJ1-2
V gene: TRBV5-4

CDR3 protein: CASSPTQGANYGYTF
CDR3 DNA: TGCGCCAGCAGCCCCACTCAGGGGGCGAACTATGGCTACACCTTC
D gene: TRBD1
clone size: -
J gene: TRBJ1-2
V gene: TRBV5-1

CDR3 protein: CASSSVWGGPSGNTIYF
CDR3 DNA: TGTGCCAGCAGCTCTGTATGGGGGGGTCCCTCTGGAAACACCATATATTTT
D gene: -
clone size: -
J gene: TRBJ1-3
V gene: TRBV28

CDR3 protein: CASGGQKETQYF
CDR3 DNA: TGCGCCAGCGGCGGACAGAAAGAGACCCAGTACTTC
D gene: -
clone size: once
J gene: TRBJ2-5
V gene: TRBV5-1

CDR3 protein: CASSPDRDVFTDTQYF
CDR3 DNA: TGTGCCAGCAGCCCGGACAGGGACGTTTTCACAGATACGCAGTATTTT
D gene: TRBD1
clone size: -
J gene: TRBJ2-3
V gene: TRBV7-3

CDR3 protein: CASSRSGLAGQTDTQYF
CDR3 DNA: TGCGCCAGCAGCCGATCAGGACTAGCGGGGCAAACAGATACGCAGTATTTT
D gene: TRBD2
clone size: -
J gene: TRBJ2-3
V gene: TRBV5-1

CDR3 protein: CASHGRARTSYEQYF
CDR3 DNA: TGTGCCAGCCACGGGAGGGCCCGAACCTCCTACGAGCAGTACTTC
D gene: TRBD2
clone size: -
J gene: TRBJ2-7
V gene: TRBV2

CDR3 protein: CASGQGRRNTEAFF
CDR3 DNA: TGTGCCAGCGGACAGGGCCGGAGGAACACTGAAGCTTTCTTT
D gene: TRBD1
clone size: few
J gene: TRBJ1-1
V gene: TRBV27

CDR3 protein: CASSLDRDNTEAFF
CDR3 DNA: TGCGCCAGCAGCTTGGACAGGGATAACACTGAAGCTTTCTTT
D gene: -
clone size: -
J gene: TRBJ1-1
V gene: TRBV5-1

CDR3 protein: CASSNRSGLEQYF
CDR3 DNA: TGTGCCAGCAGCAACCGGTCGGGACTAGAGCAGTACTTC
D gene: TRBD2
clone size: -
J gene: TRBJ2-7
V gene: TRBV7-3

CDR3 protein: CASSSLFGYSSYEQYF
CDR3 DNA: TGTGCCAGCAGTTCCCTTTTCGGGTATAGCTCCTACGAGCAGTACTTC
D gene: -
clone size: few
J gene: TRBJ2-7
V gene: TRBV27

CDR3 protein: CASSLIFAGSYNSPLHF
CDR3 DNA: TGCGCCAGCAGCTTGATTTTTGCCGGCTCCTATAATTCACCCCTCCACTTT
D gene: -
clone size: -
J gene: TRBJ1-6
V gene: TRBV5-1

CDR3 protein: CASTRGRAPFDGYTF
CDR3 DNA: TGTGCCAGCACCCGAGGCAGGGCGCCGTTTGATGGCTACACCTTC
D gene: -
clone size: -
J gene: TRBJ1-2
V gene: TRBV6-5

CDR3 protein: CASSLMVAAGGVGTQYF
CDR3 DNA: TGTGCCAGCAGCTTAATGGTCGCAGCGGGGGGGGTAGGGACCCAGTACTTC
D gene: TRBD2
clone size: -
J gene: TRBJ2-5
V gene: TRBV5-6

CDR3 protein: CASSQDPTSGWKGEYNEQFF
CDR3 DNA: TGCGCCAGCAGCCAAGATCCGACTAGCGGGTGGAAGGGGGAATACAATGAGCAGTTCTTC
D gene: TRBD2
clone size: -
J gene: TRBJ2-1
V gene: TRBV4-1

CDR3 protein: CSVDRVSSSYEQYF
CDR3 DNA: TGCAGCGTAGACAGGGTCTCCTCCTCCTACGAGCAGTACTTC
D gene: TRBD1
clone size: -
J gene: TRBJ2-7
V gene: TRBV29-1

CDR3 protein: CATSRGGHPGHNEQFF
CDR3 DNA: TGTGCCACCAGCAGAGGGGGGCACCCTGGACACAATGAGCAGTTCTTC
D gene: -
clone size: -
J gene: TRBJ2-1
V gene: TRBV15

CDR3 protein: CASSPDSTNYGYTF
CDR3 DNA: TGTGCCAGCAGTCCGGACAGTACTAACTATGGCTACACCTTC
D gene: -
clone size: few
J gene: TRBJ1-2
V gene: TRBV27

CDR3 protein: CASSLAGTSVNNEQFF
CDR3 DNA: TGTGCCAGCAGCTTAGCAGGGACTAGTGTTAATAATGAGCAGTTCTTC
D gene: TRBD2
clone size: -
J gene: TRBJ2-1
V gene: TRBV7-9

CDR3 protein: CASSYNFRGYQETQYF
CDR3 DNA: TGTGCCAGCAGTTACAATTTCCGGGGATACCAAGAGACCCAGTACTTC
D gene: -
clone size: few
J gene: TRBJ2-5
V gene: TRBV6-6

CDR3 protein: CASSADRGLYGYTF
CDR3 DNA: TGTGCCAGCAGCGCAGACAGGGGGCTCTATGGCTACACCTTC
D gene: TRBD1
clone size: -
J gene: TRBJ1-2
V gene: TRBV2

CDR3 protein: CSVSSSYNEQFF
CDR3 DNA: TGCAGCGTTTCTAGCTCCTACAATGAGCAGTTCTTC
D gene: -
clone size: -
J gene: TRBJ2-1
V gene: TRBV29-1

CDR3 protein: CASSPGQGDIQYF
CDR3 DNA: TGCGCCAGCAGCCCCGGACAGGGAGACATTCAGTACTTC
D gene: TRBD1
clone size: -
J gene: TRBJ2-4
V gene: TRBV5-1

CDR3 protein: CASSLGTGGYGVYNEQFF
CDR3 DNA: TGTGCCAGCAGCCTTGGGACAGGGGGATATGGGGTATACAATGAGCAGTTCTTC
D gene: TRBD1
clone size: -
J gene: TRBJ2-1
V gene: TRBV2

CDR3 protein: CASSTRDSEAFF
CDR3 DNA: TGTGCCAGCAGCACACGGGACAGTGAAGCTTTCTTT
D gene: TRBD1
clone size: few
J gene: TRBJ1-1
V gene: TRBV9

CDR3 protein: CASSARYGVNTEAFF
CDR3 DNA: TGTGCCAGCAGCGCCCGATACGGGGTGAACACTGAAGCTTTCTTT
D gene: -
clone size: -
J gene: TRBJ1-1
V gene: TRBV13

CDR3 protein: CASSSRGKGYNEQFF
CDR3 DNA: TGTGCCAGCAGCTCCAGGGGGAAGGGCTACAATGAGCAGTTCTTC
D gene: TRBD1
clone size: -
J gene: TRBJ2-1
V gene: TRBV7-9

CDR3 protein: CASSASGRAYEQYF
CDR3 DNA: TGTGCCAGCTCAGCTAGCGGGAGGGCCTACGAGCAGTACTTC
D gene: TRBD2
clone size: few
J gene: TRBJ2-7
V gene: TRBV18

CDR3 protein: CASRVDGGTEETQYF
CDR3 DNA: TGCGCCAGCAGGGTGGACGGGGGGACGGAAGAGACCCAGTACTTC
D gene: TRBD2
clone size: once
J gene: TRBJ2-5
V gene: TRBV5-1

CDR3 protein: CASVPAGVGTGELFF
CDR3 DNA: TGTGCCAGCGTTCCCGCGGGGGTGGGGACCGGGGAGCTGTTTTTT
D gene: TRBD2
clone size: -
J gene: TRBJ2-2
V gene: TRBV7-9

CDR3 protein: CASSHYLLAGESYEQYF
CDR3 DNA: TGTGCCAGCAGCCACTATCTACTAGCGGGGGAGTCCTACGAGCAGTACTTC
D gene: TRBD2
clone size: -
J gene: TRBJ2-7
V gene: TRBV7-6

CDR3 protein: CASSLMGGASGWDEQFF
CDR3 DNA: TGCGCCAGCAGCTTGATGGGTGGGGCTAGCGGTTGGGATGAGCAGTTCTTC
D gene: TRBD2
clone size: -
J gene: TRBJ2-1
V gene: TRBV5-1

CDR3 protein: CASRSSEGQGGYEQYF
CDR3 DNA: TGTGCCAGCAGATCCAGTGAGGGACAGGGGGGGTACGAGCAGTACTTC
D gene: TRBD1
clone size: few
J gene: TRBJ2-7
V gene: TRBV28

CDR3 protein: CASSQVSGVSNQPQHF
CDR3 DNA: TGTGCCAGCAGCCAAGTTTCAGGGGTATCTAATCAGCCCCAGCATTTT
D gene: -
clone size: -
J gene: TRBJ1-5
V gene: TRBV2